What follows are 27 T cell receptor beta chains derived from one specimen sequenced in a study of Graves' ophthalmopathy and Graves' hyperthyroidism. The sequenced template was RNA, covering the TCR beta CDR3 region. After a first-round RT-PCR with HTBI primers, a second-round multiplex PCR was run. TCRdb recomputed calls from the multiplex PCR reads with MiXCR, one row per CDR3 protein. This table holds approximately 700,000 distinct CDR3 sequences, approximately 40% found once. The sequenced sample was peripheral blood. These receptors originate from an adult man with Graves' ophthalmopathy.

This clonotype occurred a few times. The rearrangement links TRBV29-1 to TRBJ1-4; no reliable D call. Germline V gene data show CDR1 as SQVTM and CDR2 as ANQGSEA. Trimming took 4 bases from V and 3 from J, leaving 15 bases between them. This CDR3 contains 15 residues. CDR3 sequence: CSVVGMRVSNEKLFF. CDR3 DNA sequence: TGCAGCGTTGTGGGCATGAGGGTTTCTAATGAAAAACTGTTTTTT.

The chain employs TRBV11-2 and TRBJ1-1, with 12 bases identical to TRBD1. The CDR3 is 18 residues long. J was trimmed by 5 bases and V by 1 base; bases with no gene match: 11. Germline CDR1 reads SGHAT; CDR2 reads FQNNGV. CDR3 protein: CASSLVVGQGAKGTEAFF. The CDR3 nucleotides are TGTGCCAGCAGCTTAGTGGTGGGACAGGGGGCGAAGGGGACTGAAGCTTTCTTT.

This clonotype was picked up a small number of times. V is TRBV5-5 and J is TRBJ1-4; D not certain. The CDR3 has 15 amino acids. V was shortened by 5 bases and J by 5 bases, with 16 bases between the two germline ends. Germline V CDR1 and CDR2: SGHKS, YYEKEE (reference sequence). In nucleotides, the CDR3 is TGTGCCAGCAGTCGGCATGTGGGGAGGAATGAAAAACTGTTTTTT. It encodes CASSRHVGRNEKLFF.

A few counts support this clonotype. This chain joins TRBV7-2 and TRBJ2-5; D possibly matches TRBD1 or TRBD2 (5 bases each). V was cut by 6 bases and J by 1 base, with 12 bases left in between. This CDR3 region has 14 residues. Germline V gene lookup returns CDR1 SGHTA and CDR2 FQGNSA. DNA for the CDR3: TGTGCCAGCAGTTACGGGGCCTTCCAAGAGACCCAGTACTTC. It encodes CASSYGAFQETQYF.

The chain is built from TRBV20-1 and TRBJ2-2, with TRBD2 identical over 12 bases. V trimming: 5 bases; J trimming: 1 base; junction bases outside the gene matches: 2. CDR1 is DFQATT and CDR2 is SNEGSKA in the germline V gene (reference sequence). The CDR3 extends over 15 amino acids. CDR3 DNA: TGCAGTGCTGGACTAGCGGGAAAGAACACCGGGGAGCTGTTTTTT. Translation: CSAGLAGKNTGELFF.

V is TRBV7-9 and J is TRBJ2-5; TRBD2 agrees at 9 bases. The J segment lost 5 bases and the V segment lost 2 bases, leaving 12 bases of the junction unmatched. This CDR3 is 17 amino acids long. Germline V gene sequence: CDR1 SEHNR, CDR2 FQNEAQ (reference sequence). The DNA for the CDR3 is TGTGCCAGCAGCTTATGGACTAGCGCCGGCCCCGGGGAGACCCAGTACTTC. It encodes CASSLWTSAGPGETQYF.

The chain has TRBV29-1 and TRBJ2-7; TRBD1 matches 11 bases. V lost 0 bases to trimming and J lost 3 bases; unmatched junction nucleotides: 4. This CDR3 comprises 15 residues. The germline CDR1 and CDR2 sequences are SQVTM and ANQGSEA. The CDR3 DNA reads as TGCAGCGTTGAAGAGACAGGGACAGGGGGCTACGAGCAGTACTTC. Residues: CSVEETGTGGYEQYF.

Many counts were recorded for this clonotype. The chain joins TRBV7-9 to TRBJ1-4, with D maybe TRBD1 (5 bases). The CDR3 covers 16 residues. V was clipped by 3 bases and J by 0 bases, with 11 bases between them. CDR1 and CDR2 from the germline V gene are SEHNR and FQNEAQ (reference sequence). This CDR3 reads CASSFGTATTNEKLFF. The CDR3 nucleotides are TGTGCCAGCAGCTTCGGGACGGCCACAACTAATGAAAAACTGTTTTTT.

The chain uses TRBV20-1 and TRBJ1-1; no firm D call. CDR3 length: 15 amino acids. In germline, CDR1 is DFQATT, CDR2 SNEGSKA (reference sequence). Trimming removed 3 bases at V and 0 bases at J, with 14 bases between. The CDR3 region is CSASPSGILNTEAFF. In nucleotides, the CDR3 is TGCAGTGCTAGTCCGTCAGGTATTCTGAACACTGAAGCTTTCTTT.

This clonotype was seen only a few times. V is TRBV7-3 and J is TRBJ2-7; TRBD1 matches at 9 bases. Unmatched junction bases numbered 11, after V lost 6 bases and J lost 5 bases. Germline-derived CDR1 and CDR2 are SGHTA and FQGTGA. The CDR3 is made up of 15 amino acids. Here the CDR3 reads CASSLTGTGYHEQYF. The CDR3 DNA reads TGTGCCAGCAGTTTGACGGGGACAGGGTATCACGAGCAGTACTTC.

This clonotype came up a few times. This chain connects TRBV9 to TRBJ2-7; 12 bases are a match to TRBD2. Germline V gene sequence: CDR1 SGDLS, CDR2 YYNGEE. This CDR3 region has 16 residues. With 2 bases clipped from V and 0 bases from J, the junction kept 3 bases outside the gene matches. This CDR3 reads CASSVGLAGSSYEQYF. The DNA for the CDR3 is TGTGCCAGCAGCGTGGGACTAGCGGGCTCCTCCTACGAGCAGTACTTC.

The V and J genes are TRBV29-1 and TRBJ2-7; 7 bases are shared with TRBD1. The length of the CDR3 is 13 residues. Germline V gene data show CDR1 as SQVTM and CDR2 as ANQGSEA. The junction had 9 bases not matched to a gene; V was cut back by 6 bases and J by 4 bases. The CDR3, as DNA: TGCAGCGTCATGACAGGGATGAGGTACGAGCAGTACTTC. It specifies CSVMTGMRYEQYF.

V gene TRBV29-1 combines with J gene TRBJ1-2, with D perhaps matching TRBD1 (5 bases). Germline V gene data show CDR1 as SQVTM and CDR2 as ANQGSEA. This CDR3 has 13 amino acids. V was trimmed by 8 bases and J by 7 bases, leaving 20 bases between them. This CDR3 is CSQQDSVQGGYTF. For the CDR3, the DNA is TGCAGCCAACAAGACAGCGTGCAGGGTGGCTACACCTTC.

This clonotype was counted only a few times. The chain combines TRBV7-2 with TRBJ2-7; D ambiguous. Trimming left V 0 bases short and J 3 bases short, with 12 bases between. The germline gives CDR1 SGHTA, CDR2 FQGNSA. CDR3 length: 15 amino acids. CDR3 region: CASSLARADFYEQYF. CDR3 bases: TGTGCCAGCAGCTTAGCCCGGGCCGATTTCTACGAGCAGTACTTC.

This clonotype was recorded many times. J is TRBJ1-3 and V is TRBV9; D gene ambiguous. Germline V gene lookup returns CDR1 SGDLS and CDR2 YYNGEE. V was trimmed by 3 bases and J by 5 bases, leaving 15 bases between them. The CDR3 totals 15 residues. The CDR3 DNA reads as TGTGCCAGCAGCGAGTTTGGGAGAGAAAGAAACACCATATATTTT. This codes for CASSEFGRERNTIYF. Together with reference TRBV9 and TRBJ1-3, the CDR3 gives the full variable domain: DSGVTQTPKHLITATGQRVTLRCSPRSGDLSVYWYQQSLDQGLQFLIQYYNGEERAKGNILERFSAQQFPDLHSELNLSSLELGDSALYFCASSEFGRERNTIYFGEGSWLTVV.

This clonotype appeared a single time. The chain carries TRBV15 and TRBJ1-2, with D maybe TRBD1 (6 bases). The CDR3 has 15 amino acids. Trimming cost V 7 bases and J 3 bases, with 18 bases left between them. CDR1 LNHNV and CDR2 YYDKDF come from the germline V gene (reference sequence). The CDR3 bases are TGTGCCACCACTTCGGACCTGAGGGGGGACTATGGCTACACCTTC. It yields the protein CATTSDLRGDYGYTF. Variable domain in full (rest from reference TRBV15 and TRBJ1-2): DAMVIQNPRYQVTQFGKPVTLSCSQTLNHNVMYWYQQKSSQAPKLLFHYYDKDFNNEADTPDNFQSRRPNTSFCFLDIRSPGLGDTAMYLCATTSDLRGDYGYTFGSGTRLTVV.

This chain connects TRBV29-1 to TRBJ2-7; TRBD1 matches 8 bases. This CDR3 has 14 amino acids. The V gene end was trimmed by 3 bases and the J gene end by 7 bases; junction bases not matched to a gene: 11. The germline V gene has CDR1 SQVTM and CDR2 ANQGSEA. Written as DNA, the CDR3 is TGCAGCGTTGAGATAGACAGGGGCCTCGGGGAGCAGTACTTC. This gives the protein CSVEIDRGLGEQYF.

To note about this clonotype: Just one base apart from a much larger clone, this may be a read error. J is TRBJ2-5 and V is TRBV29-1; a possible D gene is TRBD2 (6 bases). This CDR3 region has 15 residues. Germline CDR1 is SQVTM and CDR2 is ANQGSEA. The V end was cut by 3 bases, the J end by 1 base, with 15 bases between. CDR3 nucleotides: TGCAGCGTTGATCCGGGGGAAAGCCCCCAAGAGACCCAGTACTTC. Its protein is CSVDPGESPQETQYF.

This clonotype came up a few times. The rearrangement joins TRBV24-1 to TRBJ2-2, with D unclear. The CDR3 runs 13 residues. Germline lookup yields CDR1 KGHDR and CDR2 SFDVKD. Trimming shortened V by 8 bases and J by 2 bases, and 8 bases separated the two germline ends. CDR3 loop: CATTGQNTGELFF. The CDR3 DNA reads as TGTGCCACCACGGGCCAAAACACCGGGGAGCTGTTTTTT.

V gene TRBV24-1 combines with J gene TRBJ1-5; D possibly corresponds to TRBD1 (5 bases). V was clipped by 6 bases and J by 5 bases, with 16 bases between them. Germline lookup yields CDR1 KGHDR and CDR2 SFDVKD. This CDR3 spans 15 amino acids. DNA for the CDR3: TGTGCCACCAGTTACCTCGGGACTTCGGATCAGCCCCAGCATTTT. As protein: CATSYLGTSDQPQHF.

J is TRBJ2-5 and V is TRBV11-2; D is tentatively TRBD1 or TRBD2 (5 bases each). Germline CDR1 is SGHAT and CDR2 is FQNNGV. Between the trimmed V and J ends, which lost 5 bases and 10 bases, there was a span of 14 bases. The CDR3 loop spans 12 amino acids. CDR3 sequence reads: CASSLRGWGQYF. CDR3 in DNA: TGTGCCAGCAGCCTGAGGGGTTGGGGCCAGTACTTC.

The CDR3 DNA follows: TGTGCCAGCAGTTCTTACAGGGGGCATGGCTACACCTTC. It encodes CASSSYRGHGYTF. The chain is built from TRBV28 and TRBJ1-2; 9 nucleotides match TRBD1. Per germline, CDR1 MDHEN and CDR2 SYDVKM. The CDR3 consists of 13 residues. After removal of 4 bases from V and 6 bases from J, the junction contained 3 bases not matched to a gene.

This clonotype was seen repeatedly, ten times or more. The chain joins TRBV20-1 to TRBJ1-6, with D possibly matching TRBD1 (6 bases). The CDR3 consists of 13 residues. In germline, CDR1 is DFQATT, CDR2 SNEGSKA (reference sequence). Trimming pared 3 bases from V and 14 bases from J, leaving 17 bases between. The CDR3 sequence is CSASPPQGRSLHF. The CDR3 bases are TGCAGTGCTAGTCCCCCACAGGGTAGGTCCCTCCACTTT.

This clonotype was detected many times. The chain recombines TRBV29-1 with TRBJ2-7, with TRBD1 as a possible D gene (5 bases). The V gene lost 6 bases and the J gene lost 5 bases, with 14 bases spanning the gap. Per germline, CDR1 SQVTM and CDR2 ANQGSEA. CDR3 length equals 12 residues. CDR3: CSVGRSRDEQYF. Here the CDR3 DNA reads TGCAGCGTCGGAAGGTCCAGGGACGAGCAGTACTTC.

This chain joins TRBV10-3 and TRBJ1-5; TRBD1 aligns across 8 bases. V lost 10 bases to trimming and J lost 1 base; unmatched junction nucleotides: 9. This CDR3 has 15 amino acids. In germline, CDR1 is ENHRY, CDR2 SYGVKD. The CDR3 sequence: CASRQDRASNQPQHF. CDR3 coding DNA: TGTGCCAGCAGGCAGGACAGGGCAAGCAATCAGCCCCAGCATTTT.

The chain combines TRBV20-1 with TRBJ1-6; 7 nucleotides line up with TRBD1. The CDR3 is 15 amino acids. V trimming: 3 bases; J trimming: 8 bases; junction bases outside the gene matches: 10. Germline CDR1 reads DFQATT; CDR2 reads SNEGSKA (reference sequence). The CDR3 here is CSASGGRGLDSPLHF. In nucleotides, the CDR3 is TGCAGTGCTAGTGGAGGCAGGGGGTTGGATTCACCCCTCCACTTT.

In its sample, this clonotype was seen many times. The V gene is TRBV11-2, the J gene TRBJ1-1, with D possibly matching TRBD1 (5 bases). V lost 1 base and J lost 11, with 11 bases in between. CDR1 is SGHAT, CDR2 FQNNGV, per germline. The CDR3 sequence is 12 residues long. The CDR3 spells CASSLVRAGAFF. CDR3 nucleotide sequence: TGTGCCAGCAGCTTAGTGAGAGCAGGGGCTTTCTTT.